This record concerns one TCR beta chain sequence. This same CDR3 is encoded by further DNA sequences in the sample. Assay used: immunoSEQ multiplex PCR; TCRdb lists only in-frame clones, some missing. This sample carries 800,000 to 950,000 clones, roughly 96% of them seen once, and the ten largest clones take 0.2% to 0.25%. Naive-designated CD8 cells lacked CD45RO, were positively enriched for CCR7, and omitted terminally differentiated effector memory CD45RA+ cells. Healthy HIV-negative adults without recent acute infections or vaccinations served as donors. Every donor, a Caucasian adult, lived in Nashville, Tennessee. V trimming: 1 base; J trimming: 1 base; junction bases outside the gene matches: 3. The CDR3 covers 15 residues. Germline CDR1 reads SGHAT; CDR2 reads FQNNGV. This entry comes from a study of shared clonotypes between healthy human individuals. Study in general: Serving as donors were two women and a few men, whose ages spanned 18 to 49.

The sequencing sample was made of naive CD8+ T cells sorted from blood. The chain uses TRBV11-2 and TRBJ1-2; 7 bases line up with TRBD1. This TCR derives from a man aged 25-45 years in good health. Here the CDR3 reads CASSLAGTVNYGYTF. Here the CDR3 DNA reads TGTGCCAGCAGCTTAGCAGGGACAGTTAACTATGGCTACACCTTC. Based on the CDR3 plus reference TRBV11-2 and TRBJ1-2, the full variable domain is EAGVAQSPRYKIIEKRQSVAFWCNPISGHATLYWYQQILGQGPKLLIQFQNNGVVDDSQLPKDRFSAERLKGVDSTLKIQPAKLEDSAVYLCASSLAGTVNYGYTFGSGTRLTVV.